The rows below give T cell receptor beta chains drawn from one sample of a study of blood T cell repertoires in COVID-19. The table came from immunoSEQ multiplex PCR; TCRdb's copy has only in-frame clones and leaves some out. Of around 330,000 clones detected, over 85% appear once; the ten largest clones hold around 2.5%. The sequenced sample consisted of PBMCs or T cells enriched from blood (not recorded which). These receptors were taken from a man aged 55 to 70 who had recovered from COVID-19. Both conserved end residues are part of each CDR3. The D gene is left open where the match is weak. Part of the rows lack a size; the others show once, few, many or a class for expanded clones.

j_gene: TRBJ2-3; v_gene: TRBV5-4; d_gene: TRBD2; abundance: NA; len: 14; CDR3nt: TGTGCCAGCAGCCCGACTAGCGGCACAGATACGCAGTATTTT; CDR3aa: CASSPTSGTDTQYF
j_gene: TRBJ2-2; v_gene: TRBV7-9; d_gene: NA; abundance: once; len: 15; CDR3nt: TGTGCCAGCAGCTTATTAGGGGCTTACACCGGGGAGCTGTTTTTT; CDR3aa: CASSLLGAYTGELFF
j_gene: TRBJ2-3; v_gene: TRBV3-1/TRBV3-2; d_gene: TRBD1; abundance: NA; len: 17; CDR3nt: TGTGCCAGCAGCCAACATCCACAGGGGGCCTACACAGATACGCAGTATTTT; CDR3aa: CASSQHPQGAYTDTQYF
j_gene: TRBJ2-2; v_gene: TRBV4-2; d_gene: NA; abundance: NA; len: 16; CDR3nt: TGTGCCAGCACCGAACAGGGAAGCGCGAACACCGGGGAGCTGTTTTTT; CDR3aa: CASTEQGSANTGELFF
j_gene: TRBJ1-1; v_gene: TRBV27; d_gene: NA; abundance: NA; len: 16; CDR3nt: TGTGCCAGCAGTTTTCTCCTCGGCGGAGGAAACACTGAAGCTTTCTTT; CDR3aa: CASSFLLGGGNTEAFF
j_gene: TRBJ2-2; v_gene: TRBV9; d_gene: TRBD1; abundance: NA; len: 17; CDR3nt: TGTGCCAGCAGCGTGGCTCCCCCTGGACAGGGTACAGGGGAGCTGTTTTTT; CDR3aa: CASSVAPPGQGTGELFF
j_gene: TRBJ2-2; v_gene: TRBV6-5; d_gene: NA; abundance: NA; len: 15; CDR3nt: TGTGCCAGCATCCTTGGGCCTGTGGACACCGGGGAGCTGTTTTTT; CDR3aa: CASILGPVDTGELFF
j_gene: TRBJ2-7; v_gene: TRBV9; d_gene: TRBD1; abundance: NA; len: 15; CDR3nt: TGTGCCAGCAGCAAGACAGGGGAGATTGACTACGAGCAGTACTTC; CDR3aa: CASSKTGEIDYEQYF
j_gene: TRBJ2-7; v_gene: TRBV19; d_gene: TRBD2; abundance: NA; len: 13; CDR3nt: TGTGCCAGTAGCCAGCGGGGTTCGGGGGAGCAGTACTTC; CDR3aa: CASSQRGSGEQYF
j_gene: TRBJ2-4; v_gene: TRBV29-1; d_gene: TRBD1; abundance: NA; len: 13; CDR3nt: TGCAGCGTTGATACAGGGGAGAAAAACATTCAGTACTTC; CDR3aa: CSVDTGEKNIQYF
j_gene: TRBJ2-2; v_gene: TRBV4-3; d_gene: NA; abundance: NA; len: 17; CDR3nt: TGCGCCAGCAGCCAAGAGAGGGGTCACTCGGGGGTCGGGGAGCTGTTTTTT; CDR3aa: CASSQERGHSGVGELFF
j_gene: TRBJ1-5; v_gene: TRBV19; d_gene: NA; abundance: NA; len: 16; CDR3nt: TGTGCCAGTAGACTGCGGGAGTCTTATAGCAATCAGCCCCAGCATTTT; CDR3aa: CASRLRESYSNQPQHF
j_gene: TRBJ2-7; v_gene: TRBV5-8; d_gene: NA; abundance: NA; len: 15; CDR3nt: TGTGCCAGCAGCTTGGGTACAGGAAGGGACTACGAGCAGTACTTC; CDR3aa: CASSLGTGRDYEQYF
j_gene: TRBJ1-1; v_gene: TRBV7-2; d_gene: NA; abundance: once; len: 12; CDR3nt: TGTGCCAGCAGCTTAGCCTACACTGAAGCTTTCTTT; CDR3aa: CASSLAYTEAFF
j_gene: TRBJ1-5; v_gene: TRBV3-1/TRBV3-2; d_gene: NA; abundance: NA; len: 15; CDR3nt: TGTGCCAGCAGCCAAAGGGGGTTTAGCAATCAGCCCCAGCATTTT; CDR3aa: CASSQRGFSNQPQHF
j_gene: TRBJ1-5; v_gene: TRBV2; d_gene: TRBD1; abundance: NA; len: 14; CDR3nt: TGTGCCAGCAGCGGAGACAGGGGTCCGCAGCCCCAGCATTTT; CDR3aa: CASSGDRGPQPQHF
j_gene: TRBJ1-6; v_gene: TRBV27; d_gene: NA; abundance: NA; len: 16; CDR3nt: TGTGCCAGCAGTTTAACCCTAAGCTCCTATAATTCACCCCTCCACTTT; CDR3aa: CASSLTLSSYNSPLHF
j_gene: TRBJ2-7; v_gene: TRBV14; d_gene: NA; abundance: NA; len: 12; CDR3nt: TGTGCCAGCAGCCAATCCGCCTACGAGCAGTACTTC; CDR3aa: CASSQSAYEQYF
j_gene: TRBJ1-5; v_gene: TRBV15; d_gene: TRBD1; abundance: NA; len: 13; CDR3nt: TGTGCCACCAGCAGAGATAACCCAGGGGGCCGGCATTTT; CDR3aa: CATSRDNPGGRHF
j_gene: TRBJ1-5; v_gene: TRBV7-2; d_gene: NA; abundance: NA; len: 14; CDR3nt: TGTGCCAGCAGCCCCAGGGGAGGCAATCAGCCCCAGCATTTT; CDR3aa: CASSPRGGNQPQHF
j_gene: TRBJ2-3; v_gene: TRBV19; d_gene: NA; abundance: NA; len: 14; CDR3nt: TGTGCCAGTAACGTGGGGCTCCTCACAGATACGCAGTATTTT; CDR3aa: CASNVGLLTDTQYF
j_gene: TRBJ1-6; v_gene: TRBV27; d_gene: TRBD1; abundance: NA; len: 12; CDR3nt: TGTGCCAGCAGGACAGGGGGCCACACCCTCCACTTT; CDR3aa: CASRTGGHTLHF
j_gene: TRBJ2-3; v_gene: TRBV4-1; d_gene: NA; abundance: NA; len: 14; CDR3nt: TGCGCCAGCAGCCAAGACAGGGTCATCCCCACGCAGTATTTT; CDR3aa: CASSQDRVIPTQYF
j_gene: TRBJ1-3; v_gene: TRBV3-1/TRBV3-2; d_gene: TRBD1; abundance: few; len: 17; CDR3nt: TGTGCCAGCAGCCAAAAGACAGGGGTCCGCTCTGGAAACACCATATATTTT; CDR3aa: CASSQKTGVRSGNTIYF
j_gene: TRBJ2-7; v_gene: TRBV4-2; d_gene: TRBD2; abundance: NA; len: 15; CDR3nt: TGTGCCAGCAGCCAAGCCGGGACTAGCGTGAACGAGCAGTACTTC; CDR3aa: CASSQAGTSVNEQYF
j_gene: TRBJ2-5; v_gene: TRBV5-4; d_gene: TRBD2; abundance: NA; len: 17; CDR3nt: TGTGCCAGCAGCGGGACTAGCGGGGGAGGGTACCAAGAGACCCAGTACTTC; CDR3aa: CASSGTSGGGYQETQYF
j_gene: TRBJ1-1; v_gene: TRBV5-1; d_gene: NA; abundance: NA; len: 14; CDR3nt: TGCGCCAGCAGCACCACAGGGATGAACACTGAAGCTTTCTTT; CDR3aa: CASSTTGMNTEAFF
j_gene: TRBJ1-4; v_gene: TRBV7-8; d_gene: NA; abundance: NA; len: 15; CDR3nt: TGTGCCAGCACCTCAGCTAGCCCGGGGGGGGAAAAACTGTTTTTT; CDR3aa: CASTSASPGGEKLFF
j_gene: TRBJ1-4; v_gene: TRBV6-4; d_gene: TRBD1; abundance: NA; len: 13; CDR3nt: TGTGCCAGCGCACGACAGGGTGGTGAAAAACTGTTTTTT; CDR3aa: CASARQGGEKLFF
j_gene: TRBJ2-3; v_gene: TRBV7-9; d_gene: NA; abundance: once; len: 14; CDR3nt: TGTGCCAGCAGCTTAGGGAGTAGCACAGATACGCAGTATTTT; CDR3aa: CASSLGSSTDTQYF
j_gene: TRBJ2-2; v_gene: TRBV7-8; d_gene: TRBD2; abundance: NA; len: 16; CDR3nt: TGTGCCAGCAGCTTCGGACTAGCGGGGGGGCCCGGGGAGCTGTTTTTT; CDR3aa: CASSFGLAGGPGELFF
j_gene: TRBJ2-7; v_gene: TRBV19; d_gene: NA; abundance: NA; len: 14; CDR3nt: TGTGCCAGTAGTATAGCTGGCAGCTCCTACGAGCAGTACTTC; CDR3aa: CASSIAGSSYEQYF
j_gene: TRBJ1-1; v_gene: TRBV11-2; d_gene: TRBD1; abundance: NA; len: 14; CDR3nt: TGTGCCAGCAGCTTTGGACAGGTGAACACTGAAGCTTTCTTT; CDR3aa: CASSFGQVNTEAFF
j_gene: TRBJ2-3; v_gene: TRBV28; d_gene: NA; abundance: NA; len: 17; CDR3nt: TGTGCCAGCAGTTCTCCCACAGGGTCATCTAGCACAGATACGCAGTATTTT; CDR3aa: CASSSPTGSSSTDTQYF
j_gene: TRBJ2-4; v_gene: TRBV29-1; d_gene: TRBD2; abundance: NA; len: 13; CDR3nt: TGCAGCGGCACTAGCGTAAACAAAAACATTCAGTACTTC; CDR3aa: CSGTSVNKNIQYF
j_gene: TRBJ1-1; v_gene: TRBV5-4; d_gene: NA; abundance: NA; len: 13; CDR3nt: TGTGCCAGCAGCTTGCCCAGGGATACTGAAGCTTTCTTT; CDR3aa: CASSLPRDTEAFF
j_gene: TRBJ1-6; v_gene: TRBV7-3; d_gene: TRBD1; abundance: NA; len: 13; CDR3nt: TGTGCCAGCAGCCTACGACAGGGGGGACCCCTCCACTTT; CDR3aa: CASSLRQGGPLHF
j_gene: TRBJ1-1; v_gene: TRBV7-2; d_gene: TRBD1; abundance: NA; len: 17; CDR3nt: TGTGCCAGCCGCTTCCAAGGGGGACAGGGTATGAACACTGAAGCTTTCTTT; CDR3aa: CASRFQGGQGMNTEAFF
j_gene: TRBJ1-2; v_gene: TRBV5-5; d_gene: TRBD1; abundance: NA; len: 14; CDR3nt: TGTGCCAGCAGCTTGCCGGGACAGGCATCTGGCTACACCTTC; CDR3aa: CASSLPGQASGYTF
j_gene: TRBJ1-2; v_gene: TRBV6-1; d_gene: NA; abundance: NA; len: 13; CDR3nt: TGTGCCAGCAGTGACAGCCTAGTATATGGCTACACCTTC; CDR3aa: CASSDSLVYGYTF
j_gene: TRBJ2-2; v_gene: TRBV5-1; d_gene: TRBD2; abundance: NA; len: 17; CDR3nt: TGCGCCAGCAGCAGGGGGACTAGCGAAAGCTACACCGGGGAGCTGTTTTTT; CDR3aa: CASSRGTSESYTGELFF
j_gene: TRBJ2-2; v_gene: TRBV5-1; d_gene: TRBD1; abundance: NA; len: 15; CDR3nt: TGCGCCAGTTCGACAGGGGGCCTTACCACCGGGGAGCTGTTTTTT; CDR3aa: CASSTGGLTTGELFF
j_gene: TRBJ2-1; v_gene: TRBV7-3; d_gene: TRBD1; abundance: NA; len: 15; CDR3nt: TGTGCCAGCAGCTCGGGGACAGCTAAGTACAATGAGCAGTTCTTC; CDR3aa: CASSSGTAKYNEQFF
j_gene: TRBJ2-1; v_gene: TRBV4-3; d_gene: TRBD2; abundance: NA; len: 16; CDR3nt: TGCGCCAGCAGCCACATGGCGGGGGGGGCCTACAATGAGCAGTTCTTC; CDR3aa: CASSHMAGGAYNEQFF